The present T cell receptor beta chain was sequenced within a study of somatic mutations in cytotoxic T cells in rheumatoid arthritis. The overall study: The flow sorting of some V beta antibody-stained T-cell populations reached nearly 100% purity, and the sorted populations included V beta1+ cells sequenced for TCRB. Study outcomes and limitations: The slightly lower representation of TRBV07 among rheumatoid arthritis patients did not undergo correction for multiple comparisons. Patients with a largest CD8+ clone exceeding 20% of CD8+ cells numbered about an eighth of the roughly 60.

TCRdb keeps only in-frame clones here, not all; method: immunoSEQ multiplex PCR. The table shows more than 15,000 clones, with over 75% occurring only once. V lost 4 bases to trimming and J lost 3 bases, with 18 bases between them. There are 17 residues in the CDR3. Germline values: CDR1 LNHDA, CDR2 SQIVND (reference sequence). Notes on this clone: Its specificity is not known.

The sequenced sample consisted of CD8+ T cells sorted from blood. The chain carries TRBV19 and TRBJ2-2, with D possibly being TRBD1 (5 bases). This clonotype was sampled from an adult with rheumatoid arthritis. The CDR3 is CASSRQGHQWDTGELFF. CDR3 DNA: TGTGCCAGTAGTAGGCAGGGCCACCAATGGGACACCGGGGAGCTGTTTTTT.